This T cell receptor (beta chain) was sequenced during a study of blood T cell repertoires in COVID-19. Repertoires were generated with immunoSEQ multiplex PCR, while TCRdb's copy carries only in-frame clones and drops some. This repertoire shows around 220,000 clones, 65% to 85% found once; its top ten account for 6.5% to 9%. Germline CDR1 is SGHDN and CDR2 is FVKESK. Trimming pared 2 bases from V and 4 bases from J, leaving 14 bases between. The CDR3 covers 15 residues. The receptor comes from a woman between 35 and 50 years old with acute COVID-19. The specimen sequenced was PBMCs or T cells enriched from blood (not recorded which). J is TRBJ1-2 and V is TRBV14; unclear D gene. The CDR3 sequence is CASSQTASFIYGYTF. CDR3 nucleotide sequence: TGTGCCAGCAGCCAAACTGCCTCTTTCATCTATGGCTACACCTTC. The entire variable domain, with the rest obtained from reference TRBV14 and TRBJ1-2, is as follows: EAGVTQFPSHSVIEKGQTVTLRCDPISGHDNLYWYRRVMGKEIKFLLHFVKESKQDESGMPNNRFLAERTGGTYSTLKVQPAELEDSGVYFCASSQTASFIYGYTFGSGTRLTVV.